This entry features one T cell receptor (beta chain) sequence. What this receptor recognizes is not known. Base qualities are missing; no much larger clone stands one base away. The record originates from a study of blood T cell repertoires in COVID-19 (dated by TCRdb to the early 2020s). Describing the broader study: The collaborator samples originated in the United States, Italy and Spain and spanned the acute and convalescent phases of COVID-19. The prospective study material was composed of cDNA or gDNA derived from T cells, B-cell-depleted T cells, or PBMCs. The dataset comprised deeply sampled blood TCRbeta repertoires from subjects exposed to, actively infected with, or recovered from COVID-19. The repertoires were released in a freely available public database intended as a resource for research on the immune response to SARS-CoV-2. Samples were obtained from the ongoing ImmuneRACE study (first 160 participants) and from about 1,300 subjects provided by 6 global collaborators. Nearly every sample came with metadata listing a de-identified subject ID, COVID-19 status, age in years and sex. Where HLA class I and class II types were available, the types were taken from metadata supplied by the sample provider, not from assay-based typing. Overall study outcomes, separate from this receptor: How much clinical and demographic metadata was included differed by source and by participant, and the metadata was provided uncurated.

TCRbeta CDR3 regions were amplified from genomic DNA using the immunoSEQ Assay, a bias-controlled multiplex PCR. The published analysis was carried out like this. Within the assay, amplification of reference gene primers was used to estimate how many nucleated cells each sample contained. Sequence reads were collapsed and filtered to measure the absolute abundance of every unique TCRbeta CDR3 rearrangement. For each sample, productive Simpson clonality was calculated by taking the square root of Simpson's diversity index across productive rearrangements. As stored in TCRdb, this immuneACCESS dataset retains in-frame rearrangements with V and J assigned. A fraction of the clones does not appear; measured against another copy, unresolved V genes explain less than half of the discrepancy, and the remainder lacks a known reason. V, J and clone size reflect that table, while D and trimming were determined from the DNA. This sample is represented by roughly 110,000 clones; about 81% of them were singletons. The top ten clonotypes cover roughly 8.2% of the sample.

CDR1 and CDR2 (SEHNR, FQNEAQ) derive from the germline V gene (reference sequence). A distance of 13 bases separates the germline ends of V and J, which lose 2 bases and 0 bases respectively. The CDR3 covers 16 residues, taking in both the cysteine and the phenylalanine. The only DNA kept is the CDR3, 48 bases in frame from the first base. Each collaborating institution followed its own protocols to collect whole blood in K2EDTA tubes. For TCRbeta analysis, collaborator samples were shipped as frozen whole blood, as isolated PBMCs, or as DNA extracted from either sample type. Sequencing was performed on peripheral blood. This TCR came from a man in his 70s with acute or convalescent COVID-19. The receptor chain draws on TRBV7-9 and TRBJ1-1; TRBD1 could be the D gene, as 5 bases match. This receptor carries the CDR3 CASSLWDRGVNTEAFF. The DNA is TGTGCCAGCAGCTTATGGGACCGGGGGGTGAACACTGAAGCTTTCTTT.